The 28 T cell receptor beta chains below all came from one sample that was sequenced in a study of cytomegalovirus exposure and HLA in healthy donors. Primers: 60 Vbeta forward and 13 Jbeta reverse. TCRdb keeps only in-frame clones here, not all; method: immunoSEQ multiplex PCR. In the table there are approximately 160,000 clones, approximately 85% of which are singletons. Sequenced input: PBMCs. The receptors here all came from a girl aged 2 to 10 in good health and CMV-seropositive.

This clone qualifies as medium-sized. This rearrangement joins TRBV6-1 to TRBJ2-7, with 8 bases matching TRBD1. J gave up 4 bases and V 2 bases, and 7 bases lay outside the gene matches. The CDR3 is made up of 15 amino acids. CDR1 is MNHNS and CDR2 is SASEGT in the germline V gene. The CDR3 DNA reads as TGTGCCAGCAGTGAACAGTCAGGGGGCCCATACGAGCAGTACTTC. Residues: CASSEQSGGPYEQYF.

The chain couples TRBV28 to TRBJ2-3; 7 bases agree with TRBD1. Germline CDR1 and CDR2: MDHEN and SYDVKM. With V trimmed by 6 bases and J by 5 bases, 14 bases remained unmatched. The length of the CDR3 is 16 residues. CDR3 DNA sequence: TGTGCCAGCAGCCCGCTCGGAAAGGGGGCCGTAGATACGCAGTATTTT. Protein: CASSPLGKGAVDTQYF. Using reference TRBV28 and TRBJ2-3 for the parts outside the CDR3, the full variable domain is DVKVTQSSRYLVKRTGEKVFLECVQDMDHENMFWYRQDPGLGLRLIYFSYDVKMKEKGDIPEGYSVSREKKERFSLILESASTNQTSMYLCASSPLGKGAVDTQYFGPGTRLTVL.

The chain recombines TRBV2 with TRBJ2-6; 13 bases are shared with TRBD2. The junction had 10 bases not matched to a gene; V was cut back by 3 bases and J by 2 bases. This CDR3 region has 20 residues. Germline CDR1 is SNHLY and CDR2 is FYNNEI. The DNA for the CDR3 is TGTGCCAGCAGTGACCGGGAACTAGCGGGAGGGATCGCTGGGGCCAACGTCCTGACTTTC. It yields the protein CASSDRELAGGIAGANVLTF.

V and J are TRBV2 and TRBJ2-2; weak D call: TRBD1 (6 bases). The CDR3 is 15 amino acids. Trimming left V 7 bases short and J 7 bases short, with 19 bases between. Germline CDR1 reads SNHLY; CDR2 reads FYNNEI. CDR3 in amino acids: CASKQGWALHGELFF. The CDR3 bases are TGTGCCAGCAAACAGGGTTGGGCTTTGCACGGGGAGCTGTTTTTT.

The genes are TRBV19 and TRBJ1-2; D may be TRBD1 (5 bases). The V gene's germline CDR1 is LNHDA and CDR2 SQIVND (reference sequence). Trimming cost V 6 bases and J 6 bases, with 14 bases left between them. There are 13 residues in the CDR3. The CDR3 region is CASRPRTDNGYTF. The CDR3 nucleotides read TGTGCCAGTAGGCCTAGGACGGACAATGGCTACACCTTC.

The rearrangement joins TRBV6-1 to TRBJ1-1; maybe TRBD1 (5 bases). The CDR3 loop spans 15 amino acids. The germline V gene has CDR1 MNHNS and CDR2 SASEGT. V was cut by 6 bases and J by 6 bases, with 20 bases left in between. The CDR3: CASRGLGIGEAEAFF. CDR3 nucleotide sequence: TGTGCCAGCAGGGGACTAGGGATCGGGGAAGCTGAAGCTTTCTTT.

The sample holds a few counts of this clone. V gene TRBV29-1 combines with J gene TRBJ1-4, with 11 bases aligning to TRBD1. The length of the CDR3 is 15 residues. Trimming cost V 6 bases and J 4 bases; bases outside gene matches: 7. Germline lookup yields CDR1 SQVTM and CDR2 ANQGSEA. DNA for the CDR3: TGCAGCGTCACGGACAGGGGGCTACGTAATGAAAAACTGTTTTTT. Protein: CSVTDRGLRNEKLFF.

The rearrangement joins TRBV28 to TRBJ2-5; D is ambiguous. The V gene's germline CDR1 is MDHEN and CDR2 SYDVKM. The CDR3 has 11 amino acids. Trimming pared 5 bases from V and 2 bases from J, leaving 3 bases between. The DNA of the CDR3 is TGTGCCAGCAGTATACAAGAGACCCAGTACTTC. Amino acid sequence: CASSIQETQYF.

This chain links TRBV30 with TRBJ1-1, with TRBD1 as a possible D gene (5 bases). The CDR3 covers 17 residues. Per germline, CDR1 GTSNPN and CDR2 SVGIG (reference sequence). The V gene lost 3 bases and the J gene lost 4 bases, with 24 bases spanning the gap. CDR3 region: CAWSGPWGMSGSTEAFF. The CDR3 nucleotides are TGTGCCTGGAGCGGCCCATGGGGCATGAGTGGTAGCACTGAAGCTTTCTTT. Variable domain in full (rest from reference TRBV30 and TRBJ1-1): SQTIHQWPATLVQPVGSPLSLECTVEGTSNPNLYWYRQAAGRGLQLLFYSVGIGQISSEVPQNLSASRPQDRQFILSSKKLLLSDSGFYLCAWSGPWGMSGSTEAFFGQGTRLTVV.

The chain joins TRBV29-1 to TRBJ2-1, with 9 bases matching TRBD2. Germline CDR1 and CDR2: SQVTM and ANQGSEA. Trimming took 5 bases from V and 8 from J; bases not matched to a gene: 4. CDR3 length equals 12 residues. The CDR3 here is CSVIAGGDEQFF. CDR3 nucleotide sequence: TGCAGCGTTATCGCGGGAGGGGATGAGCAGTTCTTC.

V is TRBV9 and J is TRBJ2-7, with 12 positions matching TRBD2. V trimming: 2 bases; J trimming: 5 bases; junction bases outside the gene matches: 5. Germline V gene sequence: CDR1 SGDLS, CDR2 YYNGEE. There are 15 residues in the CDR3. CDR3 nucleotides: TGTGCCAGCAGCGTCCGACTAGCGGGAGAAGACGAGCAGTACTTC. Translation gives CASSVRLAGEDEQYF.

Details on this clone: Different DNA sequences within this sample yield the same CDR3. The genes are TRBV5-1 and TRBJ2-5; D is unclear. This CDR3 has 13 residues. The ends were cut back, 0 bases at V and 3 bases at J, with 6 bases in the middle. Germline CDR1 SGHRS, CDR2 YFSETQ. CDR3: CASSLGGEETQYF. CDR3 nucleotides: TGCGCCAGCAGCTTGGGAGGCGAAGAGACCCAGTACTTC.

As for this clone: No DNA is shown, since the ends of the CDR3 on it are uncertain; the CDR3 is the one TCRdb lists. The chain recombines TRBV28 with TRBJ1-5; the table names TRBD1, a call not compared with the DNA. The CDR3 is 17 amino acids in total, end residues counted. Germline values: CDR1 MDHEN, CDR2 SYDVKM. CDR3 sequence: CASSFLAGMGSNQPQHF.

This rearrangement joins TRBV5-4 to TRBJ2-2, with a tentative D call TRBD1 (5 bases). The CDR3 covers 15 residues. Germline assignment: CDR1 SGHNT and CDR2 YYREEE (reference sequence). Trimming cost V 0 bases and J 5 bases, with 11 bases left between them. The DNA of the CDR3 is TGTGCCAGCAGCTTGGGCAGGGCCGGGACCGGGGAGCTGTTTTTT. As protein: CASSLGRAGTGELFF.

This clone was observed a single time. V and J are TRBV27 and TRBJ2-5; 9 bases match TRBD1. Germline V lookup: CDR1 MNHEY, CDR2 SMNVEV (reference sequence). The CDR3 runs 17 residues. The V and J ends lost 7 bases and 3 bases, in that order; junction bases with no gene match: 15. The CDR3 bases are TGTGCCAGCACCGAAGTCGGGGACAGGGAATTGAAAGAGACCCAGTACTTC. Protein product: CASTEVGDRELKETQYF.

The chain couples TRBV27 to TRBJ2-5; TRBD1 matches 8 bases. The J call may be mistaken, given a closer DNA end match to TRBJ2-7. Germline values: CDR1 MNHEY, CDR2 SMNVEV (reference sequence). CDR3 length equals 14 residues. CDR3 loop: CASRSDREAYEQYF. For the CDR3, the DNA is TGTGCCAGCCGTTCGGACAGGGAGGCCTACGAGCAGTACTTC.

V gene TRBV5-6 combines with J gene TRBJ1-3, with D possibly being TRBD1 (5 bases). Trimming removed 0 bases at V and 2 bases at J, with 9 bases between. Germline-derived CDR1 and CDR2 are SGHDT and YYEEEE. The CDR3 is made up of 15 amino acids. The CDR3 sequence: CASSLGAGPGNTIYF. The CDR3 nucleotides are TGTGCCAGCAGCTTGGGCGCAGGGCCTGGAAACACCATATATTTT.

The genes are TRBV29-1 and TRBJ2-7; 9 bases match TRBD2. The trim removed 7 bases at V and 0 bases at J, leaving 7 bases unmatched. CDR1 is SQVTM and CDR2 is ANQGSEA in the germline V gene. The CDR3 contains 14 residues. CDR3 amino acids: CSAMLAGASYEQYF. CDR3 DNA sequence: TGCAGCGCCATGTTAGCGGGAGCCTCCTACGAGCAGTACTTC.

The J gene is TRBJ2-1, the V gene TRBV9; D possibly corresponds to TRBD1 (5 bases). Trimming stripped 0 bases from V and 8 bases from J, with 21 bases between. The germline V gene has CDR1 SGDLS and CDR2 YYNGEE. The CDR3 runs 17 residues. The CDR3 DNA reads TGTGCCAGCAGCGTAGACCCCTGGTTTGACTGGGGCGATGAGCAGTTCTTC. This encodes CASSVDPWFDWGDEQFF.

This clone appeared a few times. V gene TRBV30 combines with J gene TRBJ2-7, with 8 bases that match TRBD1. Germline values: CDR1 GTSNPN, CDR2 SVGIG (reference sequence). V lost 0 bases and J lost 0; bases outside the gene matches: 4. This CDR3 spans 15 amino acids. The chain's CDR3 is CAWSVQGVTSYEQYF. The DNA of the CDR3 is TGTGCCTGGAGTGTACAGGGGGTGACCTCCTACGAGCAGTACTTC.

The chain links TRBV7-9 to TRBJ2-1, with 8 bases matching TRBD2. The CDR3 has 15 amino acids. V shed 1 base, J shed 6 bases, and the junction held 5 bases outside the gene matches. Looked up from germline, CDR1 is SEHNR and CDR2 is FQNEAQ (reference sequence). CDR3 protein: CASSLVTGGVNEQFF. Written as DNA, the CDR3 is TGTGCCAGCAGCTTAGTTACGGGAGGGGTCAATGAGCAGTTCTTC. The variable domain in full, with the rest retrieved from reference TRBV7-9 and TRBJ2-1, is DTGVSQNPRHKITKRGQNVTFRCDPISEHNRLYWYRQTLGQGPEFLTYFQNEAQLEKSRLLSDRFSAERPKGSFSTLEIQRTEQGDSAMYLCASSLVTGGVNEQFFGPGTRLTVL.

CDR3 nucleotides: TGTGCCTGGAGTGGGGGGACTAGCGGGCCACAAGAGACCCAGTACTTC. Amino acids: CAWSGGTSGPQETQYF. The genes are TRBV30 and TRBJ2-5, with 12 bases matching TRBD2. Germline V lookup: CDR1 GTSNPN, CDR2 SVGIG (reference sequence). V was clipped by 1 base and J by 2 bases; unmatched bases: 5. This CDR3 comprises 16 residues.

The V gene is TRBV28, the J gene TRBJ2-7, with 12 bases lining up with TRBD2. With V trimmed by 6 bases and J by 2 bases, 2 bases remained unmatched. This CDR3 comprises 14 residues. Germline CDR1 reads MDHEN; CDR2 reads SYDVKM. CDR3 in amino acids: CASSPSGGAYEQYF. The CDR3 DNA reads as TGTGCCAGCAGCCCTAGCGGGGGGGCCTACGAGCAGTACTTC. Based on the CDR3 plus reference TRBV28 and TRBJ2-7, the full variable domain is DVKVTQSSRYLVKRTGEKVFLECVQDMDHENMFWYRQDPGLGLRLIYFSYDVKMKEKGDIPEGYSVSREKKERFSLILESASTNQTSMYLCASSPSGGAYEQYFGPGTRLTVT.

The rearrangement links TRBV27 to TRBJ2-7; 9 nucleotides agree with TRBD1. Germline assignment: CDR1 MNHEY and CDR2 SMNVEV (reference sequence). After removal of 4 bases from V and 5 bases from J, the junction contained 6 bases not matched to a gene. The CDR3 loop spans 14 amino acids. The CDR3 DNA reads as TGTGCCAGCAGTTCTCCGGGACAGGGAAACGAGCAGTACTTC. It is translated as CASSSPGQGNEQYF.

This clone turned up a few times. J is TRBJ2-3 and V is TRBV30; TRBD2 aligns across 12 bases. V gave up 2 bases and J gave up 6 bases; unmatched junction bases: 6. Per the germline V gene, CDR1 is GTSNPN and CDR2 is SVGIG (reference sequence). The CDR3 contains 15 residues. CDR3 region: CAWSLTSGSGDTQYF. For the CDR3, the DNA is TGTGCCTGGAGTTTGACTAGCGGGAGCGGGGATACGCAGTATTTT.

The chain has TRBV10-2 and TRBJ2-1; 12 positions agree with TRBD2. V shed 6 bases and J 2 bases; nucleotides not matched to a gene: 8. CDR3 length: 17 amino acids. Looked up from germline, CDR1 is WSHSY and CDR2 is SAAADI. CDR3: CASRRLAGGIAYNEQFF. For the CDR3, the DNA is TGCGCCAGCAGGCGTCTAGCGGGAGGGATCGCCTACAATGAGCAGTTCTTC.

The V gene is TRBV19, the J gene TRBJ1-5; 8 positions agree with TRBD1. V shed 4 bases, J shed 7 bases, and the junction held 9 bases outside the gene matches. There are 15 residues in the CDR3. Germline V lookup: CDR1 LNHDA, CDR2 SQIVND (reference sequence). CDR3 bases: TGTGCCAGTAGTAGTAGGACAGGGTCGGGGCAGCCCCAGCATTTT. Translating gives CASSSRTGSGQPQHF.

The DNA of the CDR3 is TGTGCCAGCAGCGCGACCTTCACGGCTAGCGGGAGCAATGAGCAGTTCTTC. This translates into CASSATFTASGSNEQFF. The rearrangement links TRBV9 to TRBJ2-1; the match to TRBD2 covers 10 bases. The CDR3 length is 17 residues. The ends lost 3 bases at V and 6 bases at J; junction bases unmatched: 12. Germline CDR1 is SGDLS and CDR2 is YYNGEE.